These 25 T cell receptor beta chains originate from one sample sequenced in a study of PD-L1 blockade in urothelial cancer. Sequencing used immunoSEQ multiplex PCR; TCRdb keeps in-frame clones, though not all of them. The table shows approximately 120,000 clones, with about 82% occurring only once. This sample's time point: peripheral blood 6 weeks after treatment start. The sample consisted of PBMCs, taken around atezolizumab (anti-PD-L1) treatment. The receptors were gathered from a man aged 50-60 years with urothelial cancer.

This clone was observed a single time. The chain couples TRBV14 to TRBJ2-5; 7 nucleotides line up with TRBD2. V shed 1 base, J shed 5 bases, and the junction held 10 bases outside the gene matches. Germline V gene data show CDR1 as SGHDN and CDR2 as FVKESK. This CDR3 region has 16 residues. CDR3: CASSQAVAGLGETQYF. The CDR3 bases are TGTGCCAGCAGCCAAGCGGTAGCGGGTCTGGGGGAGACCCAGTACTTC.

In DNA form, the CDR3 reads TGTGCCAGCAGTGTTGGGTACAGCGGGGAGCTGTTTTTT. As protein: CASSVGYSGELFF. The V and J genes are TRBV2 and TRBJ2-2; the D is unclear. The CDR3 length is 13 residues. Trimming removed 4 bases from V and 7 bases from J, with 10 bases in between. CDR1 and CDR2 (germline): SNHLY, FYNNEI.

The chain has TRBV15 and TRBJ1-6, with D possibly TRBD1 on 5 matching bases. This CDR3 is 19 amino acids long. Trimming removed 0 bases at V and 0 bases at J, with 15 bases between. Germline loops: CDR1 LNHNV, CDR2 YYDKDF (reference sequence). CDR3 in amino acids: CATSRDSPGPSSYNSPLHF. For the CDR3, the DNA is TGTGCCACCAGCAGAGATTCCCCAGGGCCGAGCTCCTATAATTCACCCCTCCACTTT. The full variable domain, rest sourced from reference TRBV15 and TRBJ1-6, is DAMVIQNPRYQVTQFGKPVTLSCSQTLNHNVMYWYQQKSSQAPKLLFHYYDKDFNNEADTPDNFQSRRPNTSFCFLDIRSPGLGDTAMYLCATSRDSPGPSSYNSPLHFGNGTRLTVT.

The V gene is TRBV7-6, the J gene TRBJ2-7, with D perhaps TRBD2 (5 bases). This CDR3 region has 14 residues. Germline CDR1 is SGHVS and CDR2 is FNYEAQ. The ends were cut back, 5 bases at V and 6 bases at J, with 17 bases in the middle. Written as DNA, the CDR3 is TGTGCCAGCAGCCACCGAAAAAGCGGCTCCGAGCAGTACTTC. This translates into CASSHRKSGSEQYF.

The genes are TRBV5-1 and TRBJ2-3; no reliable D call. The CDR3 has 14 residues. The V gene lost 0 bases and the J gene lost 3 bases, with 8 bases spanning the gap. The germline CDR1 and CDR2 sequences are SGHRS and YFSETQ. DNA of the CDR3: TGCGCCAGCAGCTTGGGGCAGGCGACAGATACGCAGTATTTT. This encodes CASSLGQATDTQYF.

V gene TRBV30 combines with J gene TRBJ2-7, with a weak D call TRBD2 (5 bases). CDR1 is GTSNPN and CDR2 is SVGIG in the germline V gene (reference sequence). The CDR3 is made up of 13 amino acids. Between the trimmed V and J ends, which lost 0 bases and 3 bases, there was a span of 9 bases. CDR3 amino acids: CAWSVGSGYEQYF. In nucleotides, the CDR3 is TGTGCCTGGAGTGTAGGAAGCGGCTACGAGCAGTACTTC.

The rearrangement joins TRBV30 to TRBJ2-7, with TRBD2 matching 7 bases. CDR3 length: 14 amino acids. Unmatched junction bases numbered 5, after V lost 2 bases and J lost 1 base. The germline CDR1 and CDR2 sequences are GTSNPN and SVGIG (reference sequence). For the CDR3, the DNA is TGTGCCTGGAGTTGGTCTAGCGGATCCTACGAGCAGTACTTC. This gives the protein CAWSWSSGSYEQYF.

The CDR3, as DNA: TGTGCCAGCAGCAAAGTGGGCGGGAGGCTCGGGGAGCAGTTCTTC. Protein: CASSKVGGRLGEQFF. The V gene is TRBV21-1, the J gene TRBJ2-1; the listed D gene, TRBD2, was not tested against the DNA. TRBV21-1 is shown as a pseudogene. The CDR3 loop spans 15 amino acids.

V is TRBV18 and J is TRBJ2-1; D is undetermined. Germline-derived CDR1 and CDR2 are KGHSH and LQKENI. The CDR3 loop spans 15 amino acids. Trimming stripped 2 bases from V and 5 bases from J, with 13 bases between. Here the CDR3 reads CASSPRLQVNNEQFF. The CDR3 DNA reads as TGTGCCAGCTCACCAAGGCTGCAGGTAAACAATGAGCAGTTCTTC.

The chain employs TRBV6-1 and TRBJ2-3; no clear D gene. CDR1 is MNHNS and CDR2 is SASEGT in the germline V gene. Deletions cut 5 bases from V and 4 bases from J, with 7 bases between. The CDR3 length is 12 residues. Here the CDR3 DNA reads TGTGCCAGCAGTAATTCGGCAGATACGCAGTATTTT. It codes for CASSNSADTQYF.

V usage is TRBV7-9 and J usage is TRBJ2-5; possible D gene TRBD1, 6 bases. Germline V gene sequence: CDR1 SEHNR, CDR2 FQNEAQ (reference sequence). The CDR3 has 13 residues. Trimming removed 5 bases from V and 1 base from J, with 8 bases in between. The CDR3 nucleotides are TGTGCCAGCAGCCGGGACACCCAAGAGACCCAGTACTTC. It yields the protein CASSRDTQETQYF.

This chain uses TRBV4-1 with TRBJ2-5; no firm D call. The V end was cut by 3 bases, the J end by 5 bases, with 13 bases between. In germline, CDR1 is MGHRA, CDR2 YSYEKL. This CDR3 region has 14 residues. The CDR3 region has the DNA TGCGCCAGCAGCCAGGGCACCCATACGGAGACCCAGTACTTC. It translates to CASSQGTHTETQYF.

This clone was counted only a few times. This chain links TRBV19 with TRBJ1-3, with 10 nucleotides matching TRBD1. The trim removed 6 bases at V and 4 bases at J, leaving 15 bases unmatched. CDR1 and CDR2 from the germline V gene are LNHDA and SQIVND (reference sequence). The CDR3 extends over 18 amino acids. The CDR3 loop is CASSHLTPGQGTGNTIYF. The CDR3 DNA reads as TGTGCCAGTAGCCACCTTACCCCGGGACAGGGGACAGGAAACACCATATATTTT.

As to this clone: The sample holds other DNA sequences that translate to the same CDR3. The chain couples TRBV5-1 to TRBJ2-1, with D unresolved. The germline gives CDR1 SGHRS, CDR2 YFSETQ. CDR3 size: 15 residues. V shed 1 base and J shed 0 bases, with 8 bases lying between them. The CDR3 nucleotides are TGCGCCAGCAGCTTGTCAGGCAGCTCCTACAATGAGCAGTTCTTC. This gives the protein CASSLSGSSYNEQFF.

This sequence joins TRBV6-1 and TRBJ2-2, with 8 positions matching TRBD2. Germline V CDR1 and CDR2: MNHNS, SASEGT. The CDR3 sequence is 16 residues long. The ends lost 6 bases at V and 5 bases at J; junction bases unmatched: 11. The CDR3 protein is CASRESAGVTTGELFF. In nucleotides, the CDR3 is TGTGCCAGCAGAGAATCAGCGGGAGTTACTACCGGGGAGCTGTTTTTT.

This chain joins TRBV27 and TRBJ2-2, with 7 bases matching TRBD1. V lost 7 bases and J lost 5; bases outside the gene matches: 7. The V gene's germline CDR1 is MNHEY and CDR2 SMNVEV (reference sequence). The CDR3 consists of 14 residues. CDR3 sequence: CASKGDSETGELFF. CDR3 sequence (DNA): TGTGCCAGCAAGGGGGACAGCGAAACCGGGGAGCTGTTTTTT.

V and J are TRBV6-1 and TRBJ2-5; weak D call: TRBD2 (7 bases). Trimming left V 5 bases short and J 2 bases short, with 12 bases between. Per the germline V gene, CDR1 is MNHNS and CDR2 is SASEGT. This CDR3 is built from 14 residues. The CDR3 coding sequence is TGTGCCAGCAGTAAGGGGGGAGGGCAAGAGACCCAGTACTTC. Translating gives CASSKGGGQETQYF.

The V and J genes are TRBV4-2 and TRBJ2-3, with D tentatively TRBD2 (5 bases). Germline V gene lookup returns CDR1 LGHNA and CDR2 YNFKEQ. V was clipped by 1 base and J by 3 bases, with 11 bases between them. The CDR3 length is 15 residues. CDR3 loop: CASSQVLGRTDTQYF. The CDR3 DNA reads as TGTGCCAGCAGCCAAGTCCTAGGGAGAACAGATACGCAGTATTTT.

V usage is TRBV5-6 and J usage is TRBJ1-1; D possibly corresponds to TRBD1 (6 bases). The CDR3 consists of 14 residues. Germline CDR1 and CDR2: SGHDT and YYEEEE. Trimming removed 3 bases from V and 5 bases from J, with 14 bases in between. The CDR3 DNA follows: TGTGCCAGCAGCTCGTCAGGGGTGCGGACTGAAGCTTTCTTT. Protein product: CASSSSGVRTEAFF.

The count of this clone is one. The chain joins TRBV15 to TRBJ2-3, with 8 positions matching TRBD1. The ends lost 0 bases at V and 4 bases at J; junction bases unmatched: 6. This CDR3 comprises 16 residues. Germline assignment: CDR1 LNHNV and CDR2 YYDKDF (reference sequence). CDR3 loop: CATSRDSRGRADTQYF. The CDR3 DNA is TGTGCCACCAGCAGAGACTCCAGGGGGCGTGCAGATACGCAGTATTTT.

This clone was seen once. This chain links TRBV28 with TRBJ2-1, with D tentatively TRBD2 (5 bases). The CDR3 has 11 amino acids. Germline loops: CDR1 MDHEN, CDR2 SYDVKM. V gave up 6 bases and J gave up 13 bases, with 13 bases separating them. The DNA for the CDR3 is TGTGCCAGCAGCTACCGGGGAATCCAGTTCTTC. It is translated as CASSYRGIQFF.

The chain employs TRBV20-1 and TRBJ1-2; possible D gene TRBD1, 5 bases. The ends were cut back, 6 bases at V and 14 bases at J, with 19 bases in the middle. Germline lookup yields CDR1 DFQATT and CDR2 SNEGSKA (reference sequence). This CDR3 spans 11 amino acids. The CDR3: CSARDPPGRTF. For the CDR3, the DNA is TGCAGTGCAAGGGACCCGCCTGGGAGGACCTTC.

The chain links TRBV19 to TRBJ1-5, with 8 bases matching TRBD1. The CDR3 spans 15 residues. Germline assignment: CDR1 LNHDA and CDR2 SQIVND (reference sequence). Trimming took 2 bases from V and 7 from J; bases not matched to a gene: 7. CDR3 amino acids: CASSIQSGGYQPQHF. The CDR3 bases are TGTGCCAGTAGTATACAATCAGGGGGCTACCAGCCCCAGCATTTT.

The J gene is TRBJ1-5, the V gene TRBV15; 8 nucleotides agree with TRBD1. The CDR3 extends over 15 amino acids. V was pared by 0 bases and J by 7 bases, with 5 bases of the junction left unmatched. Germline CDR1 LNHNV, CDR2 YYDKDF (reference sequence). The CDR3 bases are TGTGCCACCAGCAGAGATTTGACAGGGGCACAGCCCCAGCATTTT. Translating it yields CATSRDLTGAQPQHF.

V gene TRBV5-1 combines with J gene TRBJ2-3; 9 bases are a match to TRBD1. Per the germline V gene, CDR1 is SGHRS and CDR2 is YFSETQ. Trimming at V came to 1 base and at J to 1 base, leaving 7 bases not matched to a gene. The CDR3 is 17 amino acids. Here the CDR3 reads CASSLTGDRAGTDTQYF. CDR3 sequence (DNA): TGCGCCAGCAGCTTGACCGGGGACAGGGCTGGCACAGATACGCAGTATTTT.